This T cell receptor beta chain was identified in a study of shared clonotypes between healthy human individuals. Only in-frame clones appear in the TCRdb table, and some are missing; sequencing was by immunoSEQ multiplex PCR. The sample lists 600,000 to 750,000 clones; about nine tenths were seen once. In germline, CDR1 is MNHNS, CDR2 SASEGT. The CDR3 sequence is 13 residues long. With 6 bases removed from V and 6 bases from J, the gap between germline ends came to 14 bases. This chain connects TRBV6-1 to TRBJ1-1; D gene unclear. The clonotype comes from a man younger than 35 in good health. Some clones in this sample may be carry-over from other donors' samples. Source material: memory CD8+ T cells from PBMCs. The subset was: CD45RO+ cells pooled with CCR7-negative TemRA cells. CDR3 in amino acids: CASSLLPAAEAFF. The CDR3, as DNA: TGTGCCAGCAGCCTTCTCCCGGCAGCTGAAGCTTTCTTT.